These 24 T cell receptor beta chains were all obtained from the same sample, sequenced in a study of blood T cells in healthy people across ages. A second about 6 to 12 cycle PCR used barcoded and J-beta primers. Via MiXCR, TCRdb re-called the 5' RACE reads, giving one row per CDR3 protein. Found here are about 680,000 distinct CDR3 sequences, over 45% of them singletons; the top ten hold 25% to 35%. Sequenced: blood. All receptors come from a woman aged 55-69 years in good health.

This clonotype was counted a few times. V gene TRBV20-1 combines with J gene TRBJ2-1; 8 nucleotides agree with TRBD2. The CDR3 has 12 amino acids. In germline, CDR1 is DFQATT, CDR2 SNEGSKA (reference sequence). The DNA of the CDR3 is TGCAGCAGGACCGGGAGGGCCAGGGAGCAGTTCTTC. Its protein product is CSRTGRAREQFF.

This clonotype was picked up a small number of times. This rearrangement joins TRBV6-2 or TRBV6-3 to TRBJ2-7; 7 bases are shared with TRBD2. This CDR3 is 14 amino acids long. V shed 2 bases, J shed 3 bases, and the junction held 4 bases outside the gene matches. The V gene's germline CDR1 is MNHEY and CDR2 SVGEGT. CDR3 region: CASSYGGVVYEQYF. CDR3 sequence (DNA): TGTGCCAGCAGTTACGGGGGGGTCGTCTACGAGCAGTACTTC.

V and J are TRBV20-1 and TRBJ2-5; TRBD2 agrees at 8 bases. Trimming took 2 bases from V and 5 from J; bases not matched to a gene: 7. Germline V CDR1 and CDR2: DFQATT, SNEGSKA (reference sequence). The CDR3 extends over 14 amino acids. CDR3 protein: CSARFHSGMETQYF. CDR3 nucleotide sequence: TGCAGTGCTAGATTTCATAGCGGGATGGAGACCCAGTACTTC.

This sequence joins TRBV7-9 and TRBJ2-1, with D unclear. Germline-derived CDR1 and CDR2 are SEHNR and FQNEAQ (reference sequence). Trimming left V 2 bases short and J 2 bases short, with 7 bases between. The CDR3 sequence is 14 residues long. The CDR3 sequence is CASSLSRAYNEQFF. The DNA of the CDR3 is TGTGCCAGCAGCTTATCCCGCGCCTACAATGAGCAGTTCTTC. Full variable domain (rest looked up from reference TRBV7-9 and TRBJ2-1): DTGVSQNPRHKITKRGQNVTFRCDPISEHNRLYWYRQTLGQGPEFLTYFQNEAQLEKSRLLSDRFSAERPKGSFSTLEIQRTEQGDSAMYLCASSLSRAYNEQFFGPGTRLTVL.

The rearrangement joins TRBV6-1 to TRBJ2-3; D remains ambiguous. Trimming removed 1 base from V and 3 bases from J, with 8 bases in between. Germline V gene lookup returns CDR1 MNHNS and CDR2 SASEGT. The CDR3 loop spans 14 amino acids. The CDR3 nucleotides are TGTGCCAGCAGTGAAGTCAGGATAACAGATACGCAGTATTTT. As protein: CASSEVRITDTQYF.

The chain couples TRBV2 to TRBJ1-5; 7 bases are a match to TRBD1. The germline CDR1 and CDR2 sequences are SNHLY and FYNNEI. The V gene end was trimmed by 11 bases and the J gene end by 5 bases; junction bases not matched to a gene: 3. The CDR3 is 11 residues long. CDR3 protein: CAGTGDQPQHF. CDR3 coding DNA: TGTGCCGGTACAGGGGATCAGCCCCAGCATTTT.

The chain employs TRBV10-3 and TRBJ2-3, with 9 bases lining up with TRBD1. V lost 6 bases, J lost 3 bases, and 7 bases stayed unmatched. Germline V gives CDR1 ENHRY, CDR2 SYGVKD. This CDR3 comprises 15 residues. The CDR3 here is CAIRPRDRATDTQYF. Here the CDR3 DNA reads TGTGCCATCAGACCCCGGGACAGGGCGACAGATACGCAGTATTTT.

The chain carries TRBV4-3 and TRBJ2-2; D is undetermined. Trimming took 2 bases from V and 6 from J, leaving 10 bases between them. This CDR3 has 14 residues. Per germline, CDR1 LGHNA and CDR2 YSLEER. The DNA for the CDR3 is TGCGCCAGCAGCCAACAGTGGTTGGCCGGGGAGCTGTTTTTT. Translated, it gives CASSQQWLAGELFF.

The V and J genes are TRBV7-2 and TRBJ2-7, with D possibly being TRBD2 (5 bases). The V end lost 2 bases, the J end lost 3 bases, and 8 bases lay between the germline ends. This CDR3 has 13 amino acids. The germline V gene has CDR1 SGHTA and CDR2 FQGNSA. Here the CDR3 DNA reads TGTGCCAGCAGCTTACTTGAGGGCTACGAGCAGTACTTC. Protein sequence: CASSLLEGYEQYF.

There are a few counts of this clonotype. The CDR3: CASSGERDYEQYF. CDR3 DNA: TGTGCCAGCAGTGGGGAGAGAGACTACGAGCAGTACTTC. This rearrangement joins TRBV6-2 or TRBV6-3 to TRBJ2-5, with a tentative D call TRBD2 (5 bases). Matching the DNA end better, TRBJ2-7 makes the J call doubtful. Germline values: CDR1 MNHEY, CDR2 SVGEGT. The CDR3 length is 13 residues.

The table lists this clonotype with a few counts. This chain joins TRBV2 and TRBJ1-2, with D hard to call. The germline CDR1 and CDR2 sequences are SNHLY and FYNNEI. Trimming stripped 5 bases from V and 2 bases from J, with 9 bases between. The CDR3 covers 13 residues. CDR3 residues: CASSTAQNYGYTF. The CDR3 region has the DNA TGTGCCAGCAGTACAGCCCAAAACTATGGCTACACCTTC.

The count of this clonotype is one. The CDR3 protein is CASSYRTGTGANVLTF. DNA for the CDR3: TGTGCCAGCAGTTACCGTACAGGGACCGGGGCCAACGTCCTGACTTTC. The gene calls are TRBV6-5 and TRBJ2-6; the D gene is possibly TRBD1 (6 bases). V shed 2 bases and J shed 4 bases, with 12 bases lying between them. The CDR3 covers 16 residues. CDR1 and CDR2 from the germline V gene are MNHEY and SVGAGI.

This chain joins TRBV2 and TRBJ2-2; no firm D call. The V end lost 8 bases, the J end lost 6 bases, and 13 bases lay between the germline ends. The CDR3 runs 13 residues. The germline V gene encodes CDR1 SNHLY and CDR2 FYNNEI. CDR3 amino acids: CASLASIPGELFF. CDR3 nucleotide sequence: TGTGCCAGCCTTGCTAGTATACCCGGGGAGCTGTTTTTT.

The chain is built from TRBV7-3 and TRBJ2-6; D may be TRBD1 (5 bases). The CDR3 totals 16 residues. CDR1 and CDR2 (germline): SGHTA, FQGTGA. V was pared by 1 base and J by 3 bases, with 10 bases between. CDR3 sequence: CASSLRQGDGANVLTF. In nucleotides, the CDR3 is TGTGCCAGCAGCTTAAGGCAGGGCGATGGGGCCAACGTCCTGACTTTC.

This clonotype showed up just a few times. J is TRBJ2-7 and V is TRBV4-2; 15 bases agree with TRBD2. Trimming removed 2 bases from V and 7 bases from J; junction bases left unmatched: 15. The CDR3 has 19 amino acids. Looked up from germline, CDR1 is LGHNA and CDR2 is YNFKEQ. CDR3 sequence (DNA): TGTGCCAGCAGCCAACCCGGGACTAGCGGGAGGAGCGGTAAGAATGAGCAGTACTTC. Protein sequence: CASSQPGTSGRSGKNEQYF.

The chain has TRBV18 and TRBJ1-1, with D possibly matching TRBD1 (5 bases). Germline V gene sequence: CDR1 KGHSH, CDR2 LQKENI. The V gene lost 0 bases and the J gene lost 1 base, with 15 bases spanning the gap. This CDR3 region has 17 residues. The CDR3: CASSPPFFGAENTEAFF. The CDR3 DNA reads as TGTGCCAGCTCACCACCATTTTTTGGGGCGGAGAACACTGAAGCTTTCTTT.

Of note for this clonotype: A junction boundary mismatches the germline segment, possibly from a read error. The chain has TRBV12-3 or TRBV12-4 and TRBJ2-7; 8 bases map to TRBD2. The CDR3 is 15 residues long. CDR3 loop: CASGFQAGVEYEQYF. CDR3 coding DNA: TGTGCCAGCGGTTTTCAAGCGGGAGTTGAGTACGAGCAGTACTTC.

The chain has TRBV15 and TRBJ1-2; D is unclear. The CDR3 has 14 residues. The germline V gene encodes CDR1 LNHNV and CDR2 YYDKDF (reference sequence). V was trimmed by 7 bases and J by 6 bases, leaving 18 bases between them. CDR3 residues: CATTPQLVTDGYTF. CDR3 DNA: TGTGCCACCACACCGCAGCTTGTTACAGATGGCTACACCTTC.

This chain connects TRBV7-8 to TRBJ2-2; 12 bases align to TRBD2. This CDR3 is built from 15 residues. V shed 4 bases and J 5 bases; nucleotides not matched to a gene: 2. Germline assignment: CDR1 SGHVS and CDR2 FQNEAQ. The CDR3 DNA reads TGTGCCAGCAGCTGGCTAGCGGGAGGGACCGGGGAGCTGTTTTTT. Translated: CASSWLAGGTGELFF.

The chain uses TRBV20-1 and TRBJ1-4; D is possibly TRBD1 (6 bases). Germline-derived CDR1 and CDR2 are DFQATT and SNEGSKA (reference sequence). The CDR3 covers 14 residues. Between the trimmed V and J ends, which lost 3 bases and 1 base, there was a span of 9 bases. The CDR3 nucleotides are TGCAGTGCTAGCGAGGGGGTAACTAATGAAAAACTGTTTTTT. This codes for CSASEGVTNEKLFF.

The rearrangement links TRBV7-3 to TRBJ2-5; possible D gene TRBD2, 5 bases. This CDR3 contains 16 residues. Trimming cost V 2 bases and J 5 bases, with 18 bases left between them. Per germline, CDR1 SGHTA and CDR2 FQGTGA. CDR3 amino acids: CASSLSGSLYGETQYF. DNA of the CDR3: TGTGCCAGCAGCTTATCTGGGAGTCTTTATGGGGAGACCCAGTACTTC.

This chain uses TRBV20-1 with TRBJ2-1; D is unresolved. Germline V gives CDR1 DFQATT, CDR2 SNEGSKA (reference sequence). With 3 bases removed from V and 1 base from J, the gap between germline ends came to 13 bases. CDR3 length equals 15 residues. The DNA for the CDR3 is TGCAGTGCTAGTGCGATACAAGGTTCCTACAATGAGCAGTTCTTC. Translation gives CSASAIQGSYNEQFF.

Details on this clonotype: This could be a read error, since a much larger clone is one nucleotide away. The CDR3 spells CTSTRGPLGQETQYF. The CDR3 nucleotides read TGTACCAGCACTCGGGGGCCTTTGGGCCAAGAGACCCAGTACTTC. The rearrangement joins TRBV9 to TRBJ2-5; tentatively, D is TRBD1 or TRBD2 (6 bases each). CDR1 and CDR2 (germline): SGDLS, YYNGEE. The CDR3 covers 15 residues.

At least ten counts were recorded for this clonotype. V is TRBV5-1 and J is TRBJ2-1; D is uncertain. Germline values: CDR1 SGHRS, CDR2 YFSETQ. Trimming shortened V by 2 bases and J by 7 bases, and 10 bases separated the two germline ends. The CDR3 spans 13 residues. CDR3 sequence: CASSFYPQNEQFF. CDR3 coding DNA: TGCGCCAGCAGCTTTTATCCCCAAAATGAGCAGTTCTTC.